This T cell receptor (beta chain) is drawn from a study of response to subunit inactivated influenza vaccine. Findings of the study overall: There was a suggestion from the authors that each seasonal influenza vaccination recruits few new T cells.

One entry per CDR3 protein results from TCRdb running MiXCR on the RT-PCR reads. The profile covers over 650,000 distinct CDR3 sequences, with around a sixth appearing a single time and roughly 10% taken by the ten largest. This clonotype came up a few times. Its specificity is not known. The CDR3 loop spans 12 amino acids. Germline V CDR1 and CDR2: ENHRY, SYGVKD. V was pared by 6 bases and J by 5 bases, with 10 bases between. The V gene is TRBV10-3, the J gene TRBJ2-5; D gene ambiguous. The clonotype originates from a man in his forties or fifties who received an inactivated influenza vaccine. The specimen was PBMCs from blood, collected about 5 days after vaccination. For the CDR3, the DNA is TGTGCCATCAGGGCGGCCGAGGAGACCCAGTACTTC. Residues: CAIRAAEETQYF.